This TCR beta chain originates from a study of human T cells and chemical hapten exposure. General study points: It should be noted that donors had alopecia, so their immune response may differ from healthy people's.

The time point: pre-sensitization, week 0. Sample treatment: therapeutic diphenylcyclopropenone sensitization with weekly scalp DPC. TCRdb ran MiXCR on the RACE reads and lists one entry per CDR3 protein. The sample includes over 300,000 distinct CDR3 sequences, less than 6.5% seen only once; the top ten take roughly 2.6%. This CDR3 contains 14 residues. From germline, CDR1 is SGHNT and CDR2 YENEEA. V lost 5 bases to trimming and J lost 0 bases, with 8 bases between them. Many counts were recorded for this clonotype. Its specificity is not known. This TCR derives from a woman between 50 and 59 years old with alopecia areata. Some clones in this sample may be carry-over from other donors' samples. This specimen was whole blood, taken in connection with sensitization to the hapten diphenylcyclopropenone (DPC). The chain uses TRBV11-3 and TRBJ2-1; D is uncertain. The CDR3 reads CASSERSSYNEQFF. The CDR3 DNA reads TGTGCCAGCAGCGAAAGGAGCTCCTACAATGAGCAGTTCTTC.